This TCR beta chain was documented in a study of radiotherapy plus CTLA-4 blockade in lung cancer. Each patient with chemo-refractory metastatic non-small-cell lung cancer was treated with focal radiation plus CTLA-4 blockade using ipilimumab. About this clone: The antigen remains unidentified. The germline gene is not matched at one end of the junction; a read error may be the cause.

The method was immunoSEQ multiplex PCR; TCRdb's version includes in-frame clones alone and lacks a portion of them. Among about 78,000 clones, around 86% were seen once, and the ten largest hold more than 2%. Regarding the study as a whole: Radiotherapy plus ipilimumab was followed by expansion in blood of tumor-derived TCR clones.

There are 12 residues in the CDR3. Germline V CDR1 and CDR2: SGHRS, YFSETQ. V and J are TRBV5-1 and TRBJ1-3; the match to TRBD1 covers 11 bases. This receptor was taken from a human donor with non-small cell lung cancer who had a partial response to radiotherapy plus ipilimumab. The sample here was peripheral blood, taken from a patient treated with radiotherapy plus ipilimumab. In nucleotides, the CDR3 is TGCGCCAGCAGCTTAACCGGGACAGGGGGAAATTTT. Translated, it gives CASSLTGTGGNF.